This T cell receptor beta chain was obtained from a study of T cells in Graves' hyperthyroidism and ophthalmopathy. Using RNA transcripts as the source, TCR beta CDR3 regions were amplified. With the HTBI primer set, the TCR CDR3 went through a first round of RT-PCR. MiXCR, applied by TCRdb to the multiplex PCR reads, yields one record per CDR3 protein. The table has approximately 600,000 distinct CDR3 sequences, around 20% seen once. Study-wide results and caveats: Blood samples included most of the expanded thyroid clonotypes exceeding 0.001.

Germline lookup yields CDR1 PRHDT and CDR2 FYEKMQ (reference sequence). V gave up 3 bases and J gave up 5 bases; unmatched junction bases: 2. This CDR3 has 14 amino acids. The study included ophthalmopathy patients with Clinical Activity Score at least 3, NOSPECS grade at least 4 and duration under 3 months. Uncontrolled infection, other autoimmune disease, pregnancy or lactation excluded patients. This clonotype was seen only a few times. The antigen remains undetermined. The chain has TRBV13 and TRBJ2-4; 9 nucleotides match TRBD1. Sequences were obtained from blood. The source of this sequence is a young man with Graves' ophthalmopathy. The CDR3 loop is CASSLTGGENIQYF. CDR3 DNA sequence: TGTGCCAGCAGCTTGACAGGGGGGGAAAACATTCAGTACTTC.